The 25 T cell receptor beta chains presented below share a single source sample, sequenced in a study of PD-L1 blockade in urothelial cancer. Indicated time point: peripheral blood 6 weeks after treatment start. Produced via immunoSEQ multiplex PCR; TCRdb's table is partial and in-frame only. The table has approximately 91,000 clones, over 80% seen once. This specimen consisted of PBMCs, obtained around atezolizumab (anti-PD-L1) treatment. The receptors stem from a man aged 65 to 85 with urothelial cancer.

The J gene is TRBJ2-3, the V gene TRBV29-1; 9 positions match TRBD2. This CDR3 has 13 residues. CDR1 and CDR2 (germline): SQVTM, ANQGSEA. V was clipped by 6 bases and J by 4 bases; unmatched bases: 5. CDR3 DNA: TGCAGCGTCGGTAGCGGGAGCGCAGATACGCAGTATTTT. Its protein product is CSVGSGSADTQYF.

This clone was observed a handful of times. V is TRBV5-6 and J is TRBJ2-1, with TRBD2 matching 7 bases. V shed 4 bases, J shed 15 bases, and the junction held 13 bases outside the gene matches. Germline V gene lookup returns CDR1 SGHDT and CDR2 YYEEEE. The CDR3 loop spans 13 amino acids. The CDR3 region has the DNA TGTGCCAGCAGCCTATATAGCGGGCCTAGGCGGTTCTTC. The encoded protein is CASSLYSGPRRFF.

The chain combines TRBV19 with TRBJ2-3; D remains ambiguous. This CDR3 comprises 13 residues. Germline values: CDR1 LNHDA, CDR2 SQIVND (reference sequence). V lost 1 base and J lost 2, with 4 bases in between. CDR3 nucleotides: TGTGCCAGTAGTATAGGGGCCACAGATACGCAGTATTTT. Translation: CASSIGATDTQYF.

V is TRBV7-9 and J is TRBJ1-1; D is perhaps TRBD1 (5 bases). The ends were cut back, 4 bases at V and 4 bases at J, with 13 bases in the middle. Germline CDR1 SEHNR, CDR2 FQNEAQ (reference sequence). The CDR3 has 14 amino acids. CDR3: CASSSFDGGTEAFF. DNA of the CDR3: TGTGCCAGCAGCTCCTTCGACGGGGGCACTGAAGCTTTCTTT.

The chain combines TRBV7-2 with TRBJ2-5, with TRBD1 matching 10 bases. The CDR3 has 16 amino acids. V lost 5 bases to trimming and J lost 2 bases; unmatched junction nucleotides: 8. Germline V gene sequence: CDR1 SGHTA, CDR2 FQGNSA. CDR3 nucleotide sequence: TGTGCCAGCAGCATGCCCGGGACAGGGGAACAAGAGACCCAGTACTTC. It codes for CASSMPGTGEQETQYF. Filled out from reference TRBV7-2 and TRBJ2-5, the complete variable domain reads GAGVSQSPSNKVTEKGKDVELRCDPISGHTALYWYRQSLGQGLEFLIYFQGNSAPDKSGLPSDRFSAERTGGSVSTLTIQRTQQEDSAVYLCASSMPGTGEQETQYFGPGTRLLVL.

The chain combines TRBV4-2 with TRBJ2-1; 7 nucleotides match TRBD2. Losses at the gene ends were 3 bases for V and 3 bases for J; bases not matched to a gene: 2. The CDR3 length is 14 residues. Germline V gene data show CDR1 as LGHNA and CDR2 as YNFKEQ. The CDR3 loop reads CASSQGGDYNEQFF. CDR3 bases: TGTGCCAGCAGCCAGGGGGGGGACTACAATGAGCAGTTCTTC.

CDR3 protein: CASSADSDYGYTF. The CDR3 DNA reads TGTGCCAGCAGTGCCGACAGCGACTATGGCTACACCTTC. The V gene is TRBV6-1, the J gene TRBJ1-2, with D possibly matching TRBD1 (5 bases). The CDR3 sequence is 13 residues long. From germline, CDR1 is MNHNS and CDR2 SASEGT. The V and J ends lost 4 bases and 3 bases respectively, with 9 bases between them.

This chain connects TRBV5-1 to TRBJ2-7; 10 bases line up with TRBD1. CDR1 and CDR2 (germline): SGHRS, YFSETQ. This CDR3 spans 18 amino acids. Germline trimming cut 0 bases from V and 2 bases from J; bases unmatched to any gene: 11. The CDR3 DNA sequence: TGCGCCAGCAGCTTGGTTCCCAGGACAGGGGGGATTCCCTACGAGCAGTACTTC. Translated: CASSLVPRTGGIPYEQYF. Drawing the rest from reference TRBV5-1 and TRBJ2-7, the complete variable domain is KAGVTQTPRYLIKTRGQQVTLSCSPISGHRSVSWYQQTPGQGLQFLFEYFSETQRNKGNFPGRFSGRQFSNSRSEMNVSTLELGDSALYLCASSLVPRTGGIPYEQYFGPGTRLTVT.

Concerning this clone: The junction shows a germline mismatch at one end, possibly a read error. This chain joins TRBV13 and TRBJ1-6; 10 bases agree with TRBD1. The CDR3 runs 15 residues. Germline-derived CDR1 and CDR2 are PRHDT and FYEKMQ (reference sequence). For the CDR3, the DNA is TGTGCCAGCAGATTAGACAGGGGGCCTAATTCACCCCTCCACTTT. It is translated as CASRLDRGPNSPLHF.

V gene TRBV7-3 combines with J gene TRBJ2-3; the D gene is possibly TRBD2 (5 bases). V was pared by 5 bases and J by 1 base, with 10 bases between. Germline loops: CDR1 SGHTA, CDR2 FQGTGA. The CDR3 length is 14 residues. For the CDR3, the DNA is TGTGCCAGCAGCCTCAGCGGACGCACAGATACGCAGTATTTT. It specifies CASSLSGRTDTQYF. Full variable domain (remainder filled in from reference TRBV7-3 and TRBJ2-3): GAGVSQTPSNKVTEKGKYVELRCDPISGHTALYWYRQSLGQGPEFLIYFQGTGAADDSGLPNDRFFAVRPEGSVSTLKIQRTERGDSAVYLCASSLSGRTDTQYFGPGTRLTVL.

The V and J genes are TRBV9 and TRBJ1-3; D call uncertain. The germline gives CDR1 SGDLS, CDR2 YYNGEE. This CDR3 comprises 13 residues. The CDR3 region has the DNA TGTGCATCCGGGGTATTGGCAGGAAACACCATATATTTT. It translates to CASGVLAGNTIYF.

The CDR3 sequence is CSASSGSEQYF. Written as DNA, the CDR3 is TGCAGTGCTAGTTCTGGGAGCGAGCAGTACTTC. The rearrangement links TRBV20-1 to TRBJ2-7, with D possibly being TRBD2 (5 bases). The V and J ends lost 3 bases and 6 bases respectively, with 9 bases between them. The CDR3 is made up of 11 amino acids. Germline V CDR1 and CDR2: DFQATT, SNEGSKA (reference sequence).

The CDR3: CASSTTDIDTQYF. The CDR3 region has the DNA TGTGCCAGTAGTACGACCGACATAGATACGCAGTATTTT. The rearrangement links TRBV19 to TRBJ2-3; D is ambiguous. Looked up from germline, CDR1 is LNHDA and CDR2 is SQIVND (reference sequence). The V and J ends lost 4 bases and 5 bases respectively, with 10 bases between them. The CDR3 spans 13 residues.

The chain couples TRBV7-9 to TRBJ1-1; D remains ambiguous. The CDR3 covers 14 residues. V was clipped by 1 base and J by 1 base, with 7 bases between them. Germline assignment: CDR1 SEHNR and CDR2 FQNEAQ (reference sequence). Here the CDR3 reads CASSLGQQNTEAFF. CDR3 DNA sequence: TGTGCCAGCAGCTTAGGACAACAGAACACTGAAGCTTTCTTT.

J is TRBJ2-7 and V is TRBV6-6, with D possibly TRBD1 on 5 matching bases. V was pared by 0 bases and J by 2 bases, with 8 bases between. Per the germline V gene, CDR1 is MNHNY and CDR2 is SVGAGI (reference sequence). This CDR3 comprises 14 residues. CDR3 amino acids: CASSYSDTPYEQYF. The CDR3 region has the DNA TGTGCCAGCAGTTACTCGGACACCCCCTACGAGCAGTACTTC.

V gene TRBV5-6 combines with J gene TRBJ2-1; 9 bases map to TRBD2. The CDR3 covers 16 residues. The junction had 9 bases not matched to a gene; V was cut back by 4 bases and J by 4 bases. From germline, CDR1 is SGHDT and CDR2 YYEEEE. CDR3 sequence (DNA): TGTGCCAGCAGCAACCGACTCGCGGGAGGGTACAATGAGCAGTTCTTC. It is translated as CASSNRLAGGYNEQFF.

Only a few counts were recorded for this clone. The V gene is TRBV5-1, the J gene TRBJ1-1; 7 nucleotides agree with TRBD1. The CDR3 extends over 12 amino acids. Germline CDR1 is SGHRS and CDR2 is YFSETQ. V was clipped by 4 bases and J by 5 bases; unmatched bases: 2. CDR3: CASSNRGTEAFF. CDR3 coding DNA: TGCGCCAGCAGCAACAGGGGTACTGAAGCTTTCTTT.

The chain uses TRBV15 and TRBJ2-5, with D tentatively TRBD2 (7 bases). The CDR3 totals 15 residues. Germline-derived CDR1 and CDR2 are LNHNV and YYDKDF (reference sequence). Trimming took 0 bases from V and 4 from J, leaving 12 bases between them. The CDR3 is CATSRDGGGGETQYF. The CDR3 DNA is TGTGCCACCAGCAGAGATGGGGGCGGGGGAGAGACCCAGTACTTC.

This chain joins TRBV6-6 and TRBJ2-7, with TRBD1 identical over 7 bases. CDR3 length: 14 amino acids. With 2 bases clipped from V and 2 bases from J, the junction kept 3 bases outside the gene matches. Germline CDR1 is MNHNY and CDR2 is SVGAGI (reference sequence). Here the CDR3 DNA reads TGTGCCAGCAGTTACGGACAGGCTCCCTACGAGCAGTACTTC. It is translated as CASSYGQAPYEQYF.

In the case of this clone: Other DNA sequences in the same sample also yield this CDR3. J is TRBJ1-2 and V is TRBV9; D is ambiguous. Trimming removed 0 bases from V and 8 bases from J, with 20 bases in between. The germline CDR1 and CDR2 sequences are SGDLS and YYNGEE. The CDR3 totals 16 residues. The CDR3 DNA follows: TGTGCCAGCAGCGTAGGGACGCCTACAGTCTCGGGGGGCTACACCTTC. Amino acid sequence: CASSVGTPTVSGGYTF.

The chain recombines TRBV11-2 with TRBJ2-1; 8 nucleotides agree with TRBD1. CDR1 is SGHAT and CDR2 is FQNNGV in the germline V gene. V shed 5 bases, J shed 4 bases, and the junction held 4 bases outside the gene matches. This CDR3 contains 14 residues. Written as DNA, the CDR3 is TGTGCCAGCAGCCAGGGGGCGGGTTACAATGAGCAGTTCTTC. Translating it yields CASSQGAGYNEQFF.

The chain has TRBV6-1 and TRBJ1-4, with a possible D match to TRBD1 (5 bases). The germline V gene encodes CDR1 MNHNS and CDR2 SASEGT. The CDR3 consists of 13 residues. The V end was cut by 6 bases, the J end by 5 bases, with 10 bases between. The CDR3 reads CASSGGINEKLFF. The CDR3 DNA reads TGTGCCAGCAGCGGGGGGATCAATGAAAAACTGTTTTTT.

V usage is TRBV6-6 and J usage is TRBJ2-7; maybe TRBD2 (7 bases). This CDR3 region has 16 residues. Germline values: CDR1 MNHNY, CDR2 SVGAGI (reference sequence). The V end was cut by 0 bases, the J end by 6 bases, with 18 bases between. The CDR3, as DNA: TGTGCCAGCAGTTACTCCTCTGGTCCAGGGGAGGGCGAGCAGTACTTC. It translates to CASSYSSGPGEGEQYF.

The chain carries TRBV15 and TRBJ1-5; 8 nucleotides align to TRBD1. The CDR3 is 16 amino acids. V lost 0 bases, J lost 5 bases, and 6 bases stayed unmatched. CDR1 is LNHNV and CDR2 is YYDKDF in the germline V gene (reference sequence). Written as DNA, the CDR3 is TGTGCCACCAGCAGAGAATTGGTGACAGGGGATCAGCCCCAGCATTTT. Translation: CATSRELVTGDQPQHF.

The chain combines TRBV6-5 with TRBJ2-2; possibly TRBD2 for D (6 bases). The length of the CDR3 is 13 residues. V gave up 2 bases and J gave up 5 bases, with 6 bases separating them. Germline lookup yields CDR1 MNHEY and CDR2 SVGAGI. Here the CDR3 reads CASSYRGTGELFF. CDR3 sequence (DNA): TGTGCCAGCAGTTACCGGGGGACCGGGGAGCTGTTTTTT.